This TCR beta chain was recovered during a study of blood T cell repertoires in COVID-19. Study details: Samples taken during acute and convalescent COVID-19 were collected in the United States, Italy and Spain.

Original data processing: Estimation of nucleated cell counts relied on the amplification of reference gene primers. Generated by immunoSEQ multiplex PCR, the TCRdb table keeps only in-frame clones and is missing some. The D gene and trimming were derived from the DNA, and the V and J assignments and clone size from that table. The sample yields about 430,000 clones, roughly nine tenths seen once. Unmatched junction bases numbered 12, after V lost 4 bases and J lost 7 bases. This CDR3 region has 15 residues. Germline values: CDR1 SGDLS, CDR2 YYNGEE. Cohort 3 recovery required two negative PCRs, clearance, or symptom resolution.

The rearrangement uses TRBV9 and TRBJ2-7, with 9 nucleotides matching TRBD1. Material for sequencing was PBMCs or T cells enriched from blood (not recorded which). This clonotype was obtained from a man between 25 and 39 years old who had recovered from COVID-19. CDR3 DNA: TGTGCCAGCAGCCCTTCCGGGACAGGGAATCGGGAGCAGTACTTC. This translates into CASSPSGTGNREQYF.